The clone carrying this T cell receptor (beta chain) has only one observation. The data were obtained in a study of T cell changes during pregnancy in multiple sclerosis. Profiling relied on immunoSEQ multiplex PCR, and the TCRdb table lists in-frame clones only, not all of them. The sample lists around 42,000 clones, about 89% occurring once. V was cut by 1 base and J by 2 bases, with 8 bases left in between. CDR1 and CDR2 (germline): SGHVS, FQNEAQ. This CDR3 is built from 15 residues. The receptor's source is a female donor with multiple sclerosis, enrolled in a pregnancy study. The starting material was CD4+ T cells from peripheral blood mononuclear cells, obtained before pregnancy. V is TRBV7-8 and J is TRBJ2-2; possible D gene TRBD1, 5 bases. The CDR3 loop is CASSLVQGNTGELFF. As DNA, the CDR3 is TGTGCCAGCAGCTTAGTCCAGGGAAACACCGGGGAGCTGTTTTTT. The whole variable domain, filled in from reference TRBV7-8 and TRBJ2-2, reads GAGVSQSPRYKVAKRGQDVALRCDPISGHVSLFWYQQALGQGPEFLTYFQNEAQLDKSGLPSDRFFAERPEGSVSTLKIQRTQQEDSAVYLCASSLVQGNTGELFFGEGSRLTVL.